These T cell receptor beta chains were read from a single sample in a study of control samples from healthy donors and cancer patients. Measured with immunoSEQ multiplex PCR; TCRdb has only the in-frame clones, and not every one. Of tens of thousands of clones in the sample, 90% were seen once. Sequencing was carried out using PBMCs. These receptors originate from a man aged 55 to 70 with colorectal cancer. CDR3s include the opening cysteine and the closing phenylalanine or tryptophan. D genes are given only for firm matches. Where a row states a size, it is once, few, many or the class of an expanded clone; other rows omit it.

clone_size: .
d_call: .
j_call: TRBJ2-7
v_call: TRBV24-1
cdr3_nt: TGTGCCACCAGTGAGACAGGCTACGAGCAGTACTTC
cdr3_aa: CATSETGYEQYF

clone_size: .
d_call: .
j_call: TRBJ1-1
v_call: TRBV9
cdr3_nt: TGTGCCAGCAGCGTAGGGGTAGGGTTGGTGAACACTGAAGCTTTCTTT
cdr3_aa: CASSVGVGLVNTEAFF

clone_size: .
d_call: TRBD2
j_call: TRBJ2-5
v_call: TRBV3-1/TRBV3-2
cdr3_nt: TGTGCCAGCAGCCAACCTACTAGCGGGGAAGAGACCCAGTACTTC
cdr3_aa: CASSQPTSGEETQYF

clone_size: .
d_call: .
j_call: TRBJ1-5
v_call: TRBV15
cdr3_nt: TGTGCCACCAGCAGAGCCCCCAATCAGCCCCAGCATTTT
cdr3_aa: CATSRAPNQPQHF

clone_size: once
d_call: .
j_call: TRBJ2-7
v_call: TRBV11-3
cdr3_nt: TGTGCCAGCAGCTTAGAGAGGGACATCCACTCCTACGAGCAGTACTTC
cdr3_aa: CASSLERDIHSYEQYF

clone_size: .
d_call: .
j_call: TRBJ2-5
v_call: TRBV18
cdr3_nt: TGTGCCAGCTCACTAATCTTACAAGAGACCCAGTACTTC
cdr3_aa: CASSLILQETQYF

clone_size: .
d_call: TRBD1
j_call: TRBJ1-1
v_call: TRBV5-1
cdr3_nt: TGCGCCAGCAGCCCCCGGACAGGGGGCGGTAACACTGAAGCTTTCTTT
cdr3_aa: CASSPRTGGGNTEAFF

clone_size: .
d_call: .
j_call: TRBJ2-6
v_call: TRBV7-9
cdr3_nt: TGTGCCAGCAGAACAACAGGGTCCGGGGCCAACGTCCTGACTTTC
cdr3_aa: CASRTTGSGANVLTF

clone_size: .
d_call: .
j_call: TRBJ2-3
v_call: TRBV9
cdr3_nt: TGTGCCAGCAGCGTAGATAGGAGCACAGATACGCAGTATTTT
cdr3_aa: CASSVDRSTDTQYF

clone_size: .
d_call: TRBD1
j_call: TRBJ1-2
v_call: TRBV29-1
cdr3_nt: TGCAGCGCCACCATAGGGACAGGGGGGTATGGCTACACCTTC
cdr3_aa: CSATIGTGGYGYTF

clone_size: few
d_call: TRBD1
j_call: TRBJ2-2
v_call: TRBV2
cdr3_nt: TGTGCCAGCGTACAGGGGGCGGGCACCGGGGAGCTGTTTTTT
cdr3_aa: CASVQGAGTGELFF

clone_size: .
d_call: .
j_call: TRBJ1-5
v_call: TRBV6-2/TRBV6-3
cdr3_nt: TGTGCCAGCAGTACCCACAGGTTCAATCAGCCCCAGCATTTT
cdr3_aa: CASSTHRFNQPQHF

clone_size: .
d_call: .
j_call: TRBJ1-2
v_call: TRBV7-2
cdr3_nt: TGTGCCAGCAGCCCAGATCATAACTATGGCTACACCTTC
cdr3_aa: CASSPDHNYGYTF

clone_size: .
d_call: TRBD2
j_call: TRBJ2-1
v_call: TRBV5-6
cdr3_nt: TGTGCCAGCAGTTTTACCGGGACTAGCTCCTACAATGAGCAGTTCTTC
cdr3_aa: CASSFTGTSSYNEQFF

clone_size: .
d_call: .
j_call: TRBJ1-2
v_call: TRBV30
cdr3_nt: TGTGCCTGGGAAGAGGGAGATAACTATGGCTACACCTTC
cdr3_aa: CAWEEGDNYGYTF

clone_size: .
d_call: TRBD2
j_call: TRBJ2-1
v_call: TRBV4-2
cdr3_nt: TGTGCCAGCAGCCAAGATCGGGGGGGAGCGTACAATGAGCAGTTCTTC
cdr3_aa: CASSQDRGGAYNEQFF

clone_size: .
d_call: TRBD1
j_call: TRBJ1-2
v_call: TRBV2
cdr3_nt: TGTGCCAGCAAGGGACAGTCTAACTATGGCTACACCTTC
cdr3_aa: CASKGQSNYGYTF

clone_size: .
d_call: TRBD2
j_call: TRBJ2-1
v_call: TRBV19
cdr3_nt: TGTGCCAGTAGTACTCAACTAGCGGGGGCCCTCAATGAGCAGTTCTTC
cdr3_aa: CASSTQLAGALNEQFF

clone_size: .
d_call: .
j_call: TRBJ1-4
v_call: TRBV12-3/TRBV12-4
cdr3_nt: TGTGCCAGCAGTTGGGCAGGGACGCCTAAACTGTTTTTT
cdr3_aa: CASSWAGTPKLFF

clone_size: .
d_call: .
j_call: TRBJ1-3
v_call: TRBV29-1
cdr3_nt: TGCAGCGTTGAAGAGACAGCTGGAAACACCATATATTTT
cdr3_aa: CSVEETAGNTIYF

clone_size: .
d_call: .
j_call: TRBJ1-1
v_call: TRBV6-5
cdr3_nt: TGTGCCAGCCTTCAGCAAGGGAACACTGAAGCTTTCTTT
cdr3_aa: CASLQQGNTEAFF

clone_size: .
d_call: TRBD1
j_call: TRBJ2-1
v_call: TRBV2
cdr3_nt: TGTGCCAGCGTGGCGGGACAGGTAATCAATGAGCAGTTCTTC
cdr3_aa: CASVAGQVINEQFF

clone_size: .
d_call: .
j_call: TRBJ2-3
v_call: TRBV7-6
cdr3_nt: TGTGCCAGCAGCTCCCGTCCCCCTGGGGTGGCAGATACGCAGTATTTT
cdr3_aa: CASSSRPPGVADTQYF

clone_size: .
d_call: .
j_call: TRBJ1-4
v_call: TRBV5-1
cdr3_nt: TGCGCCACCCCACCGGGGGGGGTTCCATATGCAACTAATGAAAAACTGTTTTTT
cdr3_aa: CATPPGGVPYATNEKLFF